This T cell receptor beta chain was captured by sequencing in a study of blood T cell repertoires in COVID-19. Study in general: The origin of the acute and convalescent COVID-19 samples was the United States, Italy and Spain. The cDNA or gDNA used as material had been derived from T cells, B-cell-depleted T cells, or PBMCs.

The table lists this clone with a count of one. The CDR3 sequence is 14 residues long. Trimming shortened V by 1 base and J by 5 bases, and 11 bases separated the two germline ends. CDR1 and CDR2 from the germline V gene are MDHEN and SYDVKM. Per the original methods: Amplification of reference gene primers provided the estimated nucleated cell counts. Clones were sequenced by immunoSEQ multiplex PCR, and TCRdb holds only the in-frame ones, with some missing. V and J calls and clone size are those listed in that table; D and trimming were worked out from the DNA. The data show about 440,000 clones, approximately 90% seen once.

The J gene is TRBJ1-1, the V gene TRBV28, with a possible D match to TRBD1 (6 bases). This clonotype was sampled from a woman in her 30s with acute or convalescent COVID-19. The sequencing sample was made of peripheral blood. The CDR3 DNA follows: TGTGCCAGCAGTTTATTCAGGGGTTTAACTGAAGCTTTCTTT. Translating it yields CASSLFRGLTEAFF.